The 27 T cell receptor beta chains below were found in one sample sequenced in a study of T cells in localized non-small cell lung cancer. TCRdb's copy holds only in-frame clones and misses some; the assay was immunoSEQ multiplex PCR. The sample carries about 41,000 clones, about nine tenths recorded once. Source: peripheral blood, taken before any cancer treatment. These receptor sequences come from a female donor older than 55 with stage I squamous cell lung carcinoma.

Only one count was recorded for this clone. The chain recombines TRBV4-2 with TRBJ2-3; tentative D call: TRBD2 (6 bases). The CDR3 consists of 17 residues. Trimming took off 0 bases at V and 7 bases at J, with 20 bases between the two ends. Germline V gives CDR1 LGHNA, CDR2 YNFKEQ. The CDR3 nucleotides are TGTGCCAGCAGCCAAGATTCGGCTAGCGCCCGGAGGAATACGCAGTATTTT. It specifies CASSQDSASARRNTQYF.

V and J are TRBV7-2 and TRBJ2-2; a possible D gene is TRBD1 (6 bases). The ends were cut back, 6 bases at V and 0 bases at J, with 11 bases in the middle. This CDR3 spans 15 amino acids. The germline gives CDR1 SGHTA, CDR2 FQGNSA. The CDR3 region is CASRTGTTNTGELFF. CDR3 coding DNA: TGTGCCAGCAGAACCGGGACAACGAACACCGGGGAGCTGTTTTTT.

The V gene is TRBV11-2, the J gene TRBJ1-1; D not certain. V gave up 7 bases and J gave up 6 bases, with 15 bases separating them. The germline V gene encodes CDR1 SGHAT and CDR2 FQNNGV. The CDR3 contains 13 residues. CDR3 sequence (DNA): TGTGCCAGCAAGATGGCAGGAGGAGCTGAAGCTTTCTTT. It translates to CASKMAGGAEAFF.

V and J are TRBV5-4 and TRBJ2-2; TRBD2 matches 12 bases. V lost 4 bases and J lost 2; bases outside the gene matches: 6. The CDR3 has 17 amino acids. Germline values: CDR1 SGHNT, CDR2 YYREEE (reference sequence). The CDR3 is CASSERLAGANTGELFF. The CDR3 region has the DNA TGTGCCAGCAGCGAGAGACTAGCGGGAGCCAACACCGGGGAGCTGTTTTTT.

This clone has more than one count but fewer than ten. V usage is TRBV29-1 and J usage is TRBJ1-1, with D unresolved. There are 15 residues in the CDR3. V lost 6 bases and J 0 bases, leaving 17 bases between the germline ends. CDR1 SQVTM and CDR2 ANQGSEA come from the germline V gene. DNA for the CDR3: TGCAGCGTAGCCCTCTCGATGTTCATGAACACTGAAGCTTTCTTT. Its translation: CSVALSMFMNTEAFF.

The chain combines TRBV4-1 with TRBJ1-5, with 9 nucleotides matching TRBD1. CDR1 is MGHRA, CDR2 YSYEKL, per germline. This CDR3 region has 18 residues. Trimming took 3 bases from V and 3 from J; bases not matched to a gene: 12. CDR3 coding DNA: TGCGCCAGCAGCCAGGCTGAACCGGGACAGGGCAACAATCAGCCCCAGCATTTT. It is translated as CASSQAEPGQGNNQPQHF.

This chain connects TRBV19 to TRBJ1-3; the D gene is possibly TRBD1 (6 bases). Germline V lookup: CDR1 LNHDA, CDR2 SQIVND (reference sequence). This CDR3 contains 14 residues. Trimming left V 5 bases short and J 5 bases short, with 13 bases between. The CDR3 region is CASSLTGKRNTIYF. The DNA for the CDR3 is TGTGCCAGTAGTTTAACAGGGAAGCGAAACACCATATATTTT. The full variable domain, completed using reference TRBV19 and TRBJ1-3, is DGGITQSPKYLFRKEGQNVTLSCEQNLNHDAMYWYRQDPGQGLRLIYYSQIVNDFQKGDIAEGYSVSREKKESFPLTVTSAQKNPTAFYLCASSLTGKRNTIYFGEGSWLTVV.

The rearrangement joins TRBV23-1 to TRBJ2-2, with TRBD2 identical over 7 bases. TRBV23-1 is labeled an ORF, and its function is uncertain. With V trimmed by 8 bases and J by 6 bases, 12 bases remained unmatched. The CDR3 covers 15 residues. The CDR3 is CASRGAGESSGELFF. The DNA of the CDR3 is TGCGCCAGCCGAGGGGCGGGAGAGAGCTCCGGGGAGCTGTTTTTT.

In DNA form, the CDR3 reads TGTGCCAGCAGCGCCCCTGGGGGCGGGGCATCCTACGAGCAGTACTTC. It specifies CASSAPGGGASYEQYF. The chain uses TRBV7-8 and TRBJ2-7; perhaps D is TRBD1 or TRBD2 (6 bases each). Germline loops: CDR1 SGHVS, CDR2 FQNEAQ. The CDR3 has 16 amino acids. Trimming left V 5 bases short and J 1 base short, with 18 bases between.

The V call is TRBV6-5, the J call TRBJ1-5, with D unclear. Germline CDR1 and CDR2: MNHEY and SVGAGI. Trimming took off 0 bases at V and 7 bases at J, with 13 bases between the two ends. The CDR3 loop spans 15 amino acids. CDR3 DNA: TGTGCCAGCAGTTACTCGGCCTCGGGAGTCCAGCCCCAGCATTTT. It translates to CASSYSASGVQPQHF.

The rearrangement joins TRBV4-3 to TRBJ2-7, with 9 bases that match TRBD2. With V trimmed by 3 bases and J by 4 bases, 13 bases remained unmatched. Germline lookup yields CDR1 LGHNA and CDR2 YSLEER. The CDR3 runs 17 residues. CDR3 in amino acids: CASSQLPAGGTSYEQYF. The CDR3 DNA is TGCGCCAGCAGCCAGCTACCAGCGGGAGGAACCTCGTACGAGCAGTACTTC.

The chain joins TRBV7-3 to TRBJ2-5; D unresolved. The CDR3 sequence is 15 residues long. From germline, CDR1 is SGHTA and CDR2 FQGTGA. Between the trimmed V and J ends, which lost 2 bases and 4 bases, there was a span of 14 bases. This CDR3 is CASSLLGSKGETQYF. CDR3 DNA sequence: TGTGCCAGCAGCTTATTGGGCAGCAAGGGAGAGACCCAGTACTTC.

The CDR3 here is CAWSVGDRGPYGYTF. The CDR3 DNA reads TGTGCCTGGAGTGTAGGGGACAGGGGGCCATATGGCTACACCTTC. The rearrangement uses TRBV30 and TRBJ1-2, with 12 bases identical to TRBD1. This CDR3 region has 15 residues. Germline V CDR1 and CDR2: GTSNPN, SVGIG (reference sequence). V lost 0 bases to trimming and J lost 5 bases; unmatched junction nucleotides: 4.

In this sample, this clone turned up a few times. The chain employs TRBV7-2 and TRBJ2-1; perhaps TRBD2 as D (6 bases). CDR1 SGHTA and CDR2 FQGNSA come from the germline V gene. CDR3 length equals 15 residues. V lost 4 bases to trimming and J lost 4 bases, with 14 bases between them. CDR3 in amino acids: CASSSGVSPYNEQFF. For the CDR3, the DNA is TGTGCCAGCAGCTCGGGAGTGAGTCCTTACAATGAGCAGTTCTTC.

This clone was seen a handful of times. The CDR3 DNA reads TGTGCCAGCAGTGCCGTGGACGGCTCTGGAAACACCATATATTTT. Protein: CASSAVDGSGNTIYF. This sequence joins TRBV6-1 and TRBJ1-3; D remains unclear. Germline V gives CDR1 MNHNS, CDR2 SASEGT. The CDR3 is 15 amino acids. The V and J ends lost 4 bases and 0 bases respectively, with 10 bases between them.

A remark on this clone: Germline is not matched at one junction end, which may reflect a read error. The gene calls are TRBV20-1 and TRBJ2-5, with TRBD2 identical over 10 bases. There are 11 residues in the CDR3. Germline CDR1 DFQATT, CDR2 SNEGSKA (reference sequence). The CDR3 DNA reads TGCAGTGCTAGAAGTGGGCTAGCGGGAGACTTC. Amino acid sequence: CSARSGLAGDF.

The J gene is TRBJ1-2, the V gene TRBV6-6; tentatively, D is TRBD1 (5 bases). This CDR3 has 14 residues. The V gene's germline CDR1 is MNHNY and CDR2 SVGAGI (reference sequence). V gave up 6 bases and J gave up 6 bases, with 17 bases separating them. CDR3 coding DNA: TGTGCCAGCAGACTAGTCAGGGAAAGGGATGGCTACACCTTC. Residues: CASRLVRERDGYTF.

The chain joins TRBV29-1 to TRBJ2-1; 8 bases match TRBD1. Germline loops: CDR1 SQVTM, CDR2 ANQGSEA. V dropped 3 bases and J dropped 13; count of bases not matched to a gene: 8. This CDR3 region has 12 residues. CDR3 in amino acids: CSVDPFDRGQFF. In DNA, the CDR3 is TGCAGCGTTGACCCGTTCGACAGGGGACAGTTCTTC.

This clone was counted a single time. J is TRBJ2-1 and V is TRBV9; TRBD2 is a possible D gene (5 bases). V lost 2 bases and J lost 7, with 13 bases in between. The length of the CDR3 is 14 residues. Germline values: CDR1 SGDLS, CDR2 YYNGEE. The CDR3 protein is CASSVELTGNEQFF. CDR3 nucleotide sequence: TGTGCCAGCAGCGTCGAGTTGACGGGGAATGAGCAGTTCTTC.

This clone was counted a few times. The genes are TRBV11-2 and TRBJ1-3, with unresolved D. Looked up from germline, CDR1 is SGHAT and CDR2 is FQNNGV. The CDR3 covers 15 residues. V was shortened by 6 bases and J by 0 bases, with 12 bases between the two germline ends. The CDR3 coding sequence is TGTGCCAGCAGTAACCGACGGTTCTCTGGAAACACCATATATTTT. It codes for CASSNRRFSGNTIYF.

The genes are TRBV5-7 and TRBJ2-1; TRBD2 matches at 12 bases. TRBV5-7 is marked as an open reading frame, function uncertain. The ends lost 4 bases at V and 10 bases at J; junction bases unmatched: 9. The CDR3 covers 15 residues. This CDR3 reads CASSPLASGRGEQFF. CDR3 DNA sequence: TGTGCCAGCAGCCCTCTGGCTAGCGGGAGGGGCGAGCAGTTCTTC.

The genes are TRBV7-2 and TRBJ2-5, with unresolved D. Per germline, CDR1 SGHTA and CDR2 FQGNSA. The CDR3 has 14 residues. V dropped 2 bases and J dropped 0 bases, with 7 bases sitting between them. The CDR3 nucleotides are TGTGCCAGCAGCTTATACGGTAACCAAGAGACCCAGTACTTC. Residues: CASSLYGNQETQYF.

The chain uses TRBV6-6 and TRBJ1-4; 9 bases align to TRBD1. CDR3 size: 14 residues. After removal of 6 bases from V and 8 bases from J, the junction contained 7 bases not matched to a gene. Germline-derived CDR1 and CDR2 are MNHNY and SVGAGI (reference sequence). Written as DNA, the CDR3 is TGTGCCAGCAGCCCGGACAGGGGACGGGAAAAACTGTTTTTT. This translates into CASSPDRGREKLFF.

In its sample, this clone was seen a few times. CDR3 region: CASSSGEWVNTEAFF. For the CDR3, the DNA is TGTGCCAGCAGTTCGGGAGAGTGGGTGAACACTGAAGCTTTCTTT. This chain connects TRBV27 to TRBJ1-1; D is undetermined. This CDR3 comprises 15 residues. V lost 4 bases, J lost 0 bases, and 12 bases lay in between. The germline gives CDR1 MNHEY, CDR2 SMNVEV (reference sequence).

The chain employs TRBV27 and TRBJ1-1, with D unresolved. Trimming took 3 bases from V and 0 from J, leaving 11 bases between them. CDR3 length equals 15 residues. In germline, CDR1 is MNHEY, CDR2 SMNVEV (reference sequence). This chain's CDR3 is CASSLEAYLNTEAFF. The CDR3 DNA follows: TGTGCCAGCAGTTTGGAGGCATACCTGAACACTGAAGCTTTCTTT.

The chain links TRBV10-3 to TRBJ2-5, with TRBD2 matching 9 bases. CDR1 and CDR2 (germline): ENHRY, SYGVKD. This CDR3 is built from 15 residues. Trimming took 3 bases from V and 5 from J; bases not matched to a gene: 7. The CDR3, as DNA: TGTGCCATCAGTGATGGGCGGGAGGGCCGTGAGACCCAGTACTTC. It translates to CAISDGREGRETQYF.

The J gene is TRBJ2-7, the V gene TRBV14; D is uncertain. V gave up 0 bases and J gave up 1 base, with 19 bases separating them. CDR1 and CDR2 from the germline V gene are SGHDN and FVKESK. The CDR3 sequence is 18 residues long. The CDR3 DNA reads TGTGCCAGCAGCCAAGAGGGTAGGGCCGGATGGGTTTCCTACGAGCAGTACTTC. Translating gives CASSQEGRAGWVSYEQYF. The full variable domain, its missing parts supplied by reference TRBV14 and TRBJ2-7, is EAGVTQFPSHSVIEKGQTVTLRCDPISGHDNLYWYRRVMGKEIKFLLHFVKESKQDESGMPNNRFLAERTGGTYSTLKVQPAELEDSGVYFCASSQEGRAGWVSYEQYFGPGTRLTVT.